What follows are 21 T cell receptor beta chains derived from one specimen sequenced in a study of blood T cell repertoires in COVID-19. Sequenced by immunoSEQ multiplex PCR; TCRdb stores in-frame clones only, minus some. The table lists about 190,000 clones, 65% to 85% of them singletons. Source material: peripheral blood. These receptors were collected from a woman in her 30s with acute or convalescent COVID-19.

This clone has a single count. This chain joins TRBV6-2 or TRBV6-3 and TRBJ2-1; 8 bases agree with TRBD2. Losses at the gene ends were 4 bases for V and 6 bases for J; bases not matched to a gene: 5. CDR1 MNHEY and CDR2 SVGEGT come from the germline V gene. This CDR3 is built from 14 residues. For the CDR3, the DNA is TGTGCCAGCAGTTTTAGCGGGACGGTCAATGAGCAGTTCTTC. Translated, it gives CASSFSGTVNEQFF.

The rearrangement uses TRBV4-3 and TRBJ2-2; TRBD1 matches at 7 bases. CDR3 size: 15 residues. The junction had 2 bases not matched to a gene; V was cut back by 0 bases and J by 4 bases. Germline CDR1 and CDR2: LGHNA and YSLEER. CDR3 nucleotides: TGCGCCAGCAGCCAAGATCCAGGGGGCACCGGGGAGCTGTTTTTT. Protein: CASSQDPGGTGELFF.

This clone was detected only once. The V call is TRBV19, the J call TRBJ2-7; TRBD2 agrees at 7 bases. Germline assignment: CDR1 LNHDA and CDR2 SQIVND (reference sequence). The CDR3 length is 14 residues. V was clipped by 4 bases and J by 6 bases; unmatched bases: 9. The CDR3 spells CASSSPGSGGEQYF. DNA of the CDR3: TGTGCCAGTAGTAGCCCGGGATCGGGGGGCGAGCAGTACTTC.

In its sample, this clone was seen once. The CDR3 DNA sequence: TGTGCCAGTAGTGACATCCAGGGAAGCAATCAGCCCCAGCATTTT. Translating gives CASSDIQGSNQPQHF. The chain employs TRBV19 and TRBJ1-5; D perhaps matches TRBD1 (5 bases). The CDR3 contains 15 residues. Germline-derived CDR1 and CDR2 are LNHDA and SQIVND (reference sequence). The ends were cut back, 5 bases at V and 1 base at J, with 12 bases in the middle.

This sequence joins TRBV5-1 and TRBJ2-3, with D perhaps TRBD2 (7 bases). V gave up 2 bases and J gave up 6 bases, with 16 bases separating them. Germline CDR1 and CDR2: SGHRS and YFSETQ. This CDR3 is 15 amino acids long. CDR3 protein: CASSFQAGAPDTQYF. The CDR3 DNA sequence: TGCGCCAGCAGCTTTCAGGCGGGGGCCCCGGATACGCAGTATTTT.

The chain recombines TRBV18 with TRBJ1-1; the D gene is possibly TRBD1 (6 bases). Trimming pared 4 bases from V and 1 base from J, leaving 10 bases between. Looked up from germline, CDR1 is KGHSH and CDR2 is LQKENI. This CDR3 comprises 14 residues. For the CDR3, the DNA is TGTGCCAGCTCACTCCAGACAGGGAACACTGAAGCTTTCTTT. As protein: CASSLQTGNTEAFF. Complete variable domain (other parts from reference TRBV18 and TRBJ1-1): NAGVMQNPRHLVRRRGQEARLRCSPMKGHSHVYWYRQLPEEGLKFMVYLQKENIIDESGMPKERFSAEFPKEGPSILRIQQVVRGDSAAYFCASSLQTGNTEAFFGQGTRLTVV.

This clone appeared once. CDR3 loop: CASRLRGGGSGYTF. In DNA, the CDR3 is TGTGCCAGCAGACTACGCGGGGGCGGATCTGGCTACACCTTC. J is TRBJ1-2 and V is TRBV6-5; D perhaps matches TRBD1 (6 bases). This CDR3 has 14 residues. CDR1 is MNHEY, CDR2 SVGAGI, per germline. Trimming took off 6 bases at V and 7 bases at J, with 18 bases between the two ends.

The gene calls are TRBV20-1 and TRBJ1-2, with D unresolved. The V gene's germline CDR1 is DFQATT and CDR2 SNEGSKA (reference sequence). The CDR3 runs to 9 residues. Trimming cost V 4 bases and J 12 bases, with 9 bases left between them. In DNA form, the CDR3 reads TGCAGTGCTACTTTTCTAAACACCTTC. It translates to CSATFLNTF.

V usage is TRBV28 and J usage is TRBJ1-2; 7 bases are shared with TRBD1. Germline V gene sequence: CDR1 MDHEN, CDR2 SYDVKM. CDR3 size: 17 residues. J lost 2 bases, V lost 3 bases, and 12 bases had no gene match. CDR3 residues: CASSLNLFAGGNYGYTF. CDR3 DNA sequence: TGTGCCAGCAGTTTGAATTTGTTCGCAGGGGGGAACTATGGCTACACCTTC.

The chain combines TRBV5-4 with TRBJ1-2; D is possibly TRBD1 (6 bases). V lost 4 bases and J 7 bases, leaving 20 bases between the germline ends. The germline V gene has CDR1 SGHNT and CDR2 YYREEE (reference sequence). CDR3 length: 15 residues. The CDR3 nucleotides read TGTGCCAGCAGCCCGGGTGGGGGCCGGAGCACTGGCTACACCTTC. It codes for CASSPGGGRSTGYTF.

This clone was detected a few times. The chain is built from TRBV19 and TRBJ2-7; the D gene is possibly TRBD1 (7 bases). The CDR3 runs to 15 residues. Germline CDR1 and CDR2: LNHDA and SQIVND (reference sequence). Deletions cut 3 bases from V and 4 bases from J, with 16 bases between. The CDR3 DNA reads TGTGCCAGTAGTATCGCGGAGGGGGCGATATACGAGCAGTACTTC. It yields the protein CASSIAEGAIYEQYF. Complete variable domain (other parts from reference TRBV19 and TRBJ2-7): DGGITQSPKYLFRKEGQNVTLSCEQNLNHDAMYWYRQDPGQGLRLIYYSQIVNDFQKGDIAEGYSVSREKKESFPLTVTSAQKNPTAFYLCASSIAEGAIYEQYFGPGTRLTVT.

The rearrangement uses TRBV12-5 and TRBJ1-2; D is unresolved. This CDR3 is built from 13 residues. The germline gives CDR1 LGHNT, CDR2 FRNRAP. Trimming cost V 4 bases and J 8 bases, with 14 bases left between them. The CDR3 DNA reads as TGTGCTAGTGGTTATCAAAGCTCCGGGGGCTACACCTTC. Encoded protein: CASGYQSSGGYTF.

The CDR3 coding sequence is TGTGCCAGCAGTGCCTACAGGGGGTCCGGGGAGCTGTTTTTT. It translates to CASSAYRGSGELFF. The gene calls are TRBV28 and TRBJ2-2, with TRBD1 matching over 8 bases. The CDR3 is made up of 14 amino acids. The germline CDR1 and CDR2 sequences are MDHEN and SYDVKM. V trimming: 5 bases; J trimming: 6 bases; junction bases outside the gene matches: 5.

This chain uses TRBV19 with TRBJ2-3; TRBD2 matches 8 bases. CDR3 length equals 12 residues. V lost 8 bases and J lost 6; bases outside the gene matches: 4. Germline assignment: CDR1 LNHDA and CDR2 SQIVND (reference sequence). CDR3 sequence reads: CASDSGGDTQYF. The CDR3 DNA sequence: TGTGCCAGTGATTCGGGGGGGGATACGCAGTATTTT.

Written as DNA, the CDR3 is TGTGCCAGCAGCACCGACGCGGCGGTAAACACTGAAGCTTTCTTT. This codes for CASSTDAAVNTEAFF. This chain connects TRBV7-2 to TRBJ1-1; D gene unclear. The CDR3 length is 15 residues. The germline V gene has CDR1 SGHTA and CDR2 FQGNSA. The ends were cut back, 5 bases at V and 2 bases at J, with 15 bases in the middle.

The rearrangement links TRBV5-4 to TRBJ2-7, with a tentative D call TRBD2 (6 bases). The CDR3 has 15 amino acids. V lost 0 bases, J lost 2 bases, and 12 bases lay in between. Germline values: CDR1 SGHNT, CDR2 YYREEE (reference sequence). The CDR3 loop is CASSLEYWGAYEQYF. Here the CDR3 DNA reads TGTGCCAGCAGCTTGGAATATTGGGGGGCCTACGAGCAGTACTTC.

This chain links TRBV21-1 with TRBJ2-7; TRBD1 was called by the table and not checked on the DNA. TRBV21-1 is given as a pseudogene. The CDR3 contains 24 residues. The CDR3 DNA follows: TGTGCCAGCAGCAAAAGTGTCGTGGGTTTACTCGGACAGGGCAGGACTCCCGGCCTCTACGAGCAGTACTTC. This translates into CASSKSVVGLLGQGRTPGLYEQYF.

V is TRBV30 and J is TRBJ1-6, with D possibly being TRBD1 (6 bases). The germline V and J ends were trimmed by 4 bases and 6 bases, with 13 bases remaining between them. Germline CDR1 and CDR2: GTSNPN and SVGIG (reference sequence). The CDR3 runs 14 residues. CDR3 bases: TGTGCCTGGAACCTGGGACACGGTAATTCACCCCTCCACTTT. This translates into CAWNLGHGNSPLHF.

The chain recombines TRBV2 with TRBJ2-3; 8 bases map to TRBD2. This CDR3 is built from 15 residues. The J segment lost 0 bases and the V segment lost 5 bases, leaving 4 bases of the junction unmatched. CDR1 SNHLY and CDR2 FYNNEI come from the germline V gene. As DNA, the CDR3 is TGTGCCAGCAGTATTCCGGGGGGGAGCACAGATACGCAGTATTTT. Encoded protein: CASSIPGGSTDTQYF.

The chain combines TRBV7-2 with TRBJ1-2, with TRBD1 as a possible D gene (5 bases). CDR1 is SGHTA, CDR2 FQGNSA, per germline. V lost 0 bases to trimming and J lost 8 bases, with 16 bases between them. The CDR3 runs 15 residues. The CDR3 DNA follows: TGTGCCAGCAGCTTAGCCGGGACTACTTCTCGGGGCTACACCTTC. Translating gives CASSLAGTTSRGYTF.

The chain is built from TRBV2 and TRBJ1-4; D not resolved. This CDR3 is 15 amino acids long. Trimming cost V 8 bases and J 0 bases, with 13 bases left between them. Germline V gives CDR1 SNHLY, CDR2 FYNNEI. The CDR3: CASWANIATNEKLFF. CDR3 in DNA: TGTGCCAGCTGGGCCAACATTGCAACTAATGAAAAACTGTTTTTT.